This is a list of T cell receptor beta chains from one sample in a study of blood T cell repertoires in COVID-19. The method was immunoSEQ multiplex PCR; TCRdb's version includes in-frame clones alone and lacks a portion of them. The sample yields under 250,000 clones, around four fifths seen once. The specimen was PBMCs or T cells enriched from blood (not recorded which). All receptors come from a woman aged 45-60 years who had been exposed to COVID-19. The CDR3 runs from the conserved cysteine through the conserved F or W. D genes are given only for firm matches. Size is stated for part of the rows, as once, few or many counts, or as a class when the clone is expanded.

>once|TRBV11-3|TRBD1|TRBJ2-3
TGTGCCAGCAGCCTACGAGTCGGGACAGGGTACCCAGATACGCAGTATTTT
CASSLRVGTGYPDTQYF
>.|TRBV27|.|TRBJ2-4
TGTGCCAGCAGCCTGAACAGGGTAGCCAAAAACATTCAGTACTTC
CASSLNRVAKNIQYF
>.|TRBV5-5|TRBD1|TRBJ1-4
TGTGCCAGCAGCTACAGGGGCACGAGTAATGAAAAACTGTTTTTT
CASSYRGTSNEKLFF
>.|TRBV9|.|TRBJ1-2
TGTGCCAGCGGTCTATCTGGACAGTTCTATGGCTACACCTTC
CASGLSGQFYGYTF
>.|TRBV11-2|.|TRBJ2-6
TGTGCCAGCAGCTTATATGGTCAGGGAACTATTGGTGGGGCCAACGTCCTGACTTTC
CASSLYGQGTIGGANVLTF
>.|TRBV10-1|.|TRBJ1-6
TGCGCCAGCAGTGCCTCGAATTCACCCCTCCACTTT
CASSASNSPLHF
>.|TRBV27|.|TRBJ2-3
TGTGCCAGCAGTGCCGCGGGCCGCACAGATACGCAGTATTTT
CASSAAGRTDTQYF
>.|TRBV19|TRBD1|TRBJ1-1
TGTGCCAGTAAGGGACAGGGCAACACTGAAGCTTTCTTT
CASKGQGNTEAFF
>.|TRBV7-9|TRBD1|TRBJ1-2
TGTGCCAGCAGCTTTGACAGGGTGGGGGATGGCTACACCTTC
CASSFDRVGDGYTF
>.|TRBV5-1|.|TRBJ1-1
TGCGCCAGCAGCCTGGGGGCGGGAGAACGGAACACTGAAGCTTTCTTT
CASSLGAGERNTEAFF
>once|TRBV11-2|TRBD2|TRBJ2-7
TGTGCCAGCAGCTTAGGGACTAGCGGGGGGGCCGAGCAGTACTTC
CASSLGTSGGAEQYF
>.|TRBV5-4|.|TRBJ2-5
TGTGCCAGCAGACCCACCCCCGCGGAGACCCAGTACTTC
CASRPTPAETQYF
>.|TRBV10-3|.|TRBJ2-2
TGTGCCATCAGTGATGGAGGGTTTGGCACCGGGGAGCTGTTTTTT
CAISDGGFGTGELFF
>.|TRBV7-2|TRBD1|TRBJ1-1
TGTGCCAGCAGCCCAGGGACAGTAGAAGCTTTCTTT
CASSPGTVEAFF